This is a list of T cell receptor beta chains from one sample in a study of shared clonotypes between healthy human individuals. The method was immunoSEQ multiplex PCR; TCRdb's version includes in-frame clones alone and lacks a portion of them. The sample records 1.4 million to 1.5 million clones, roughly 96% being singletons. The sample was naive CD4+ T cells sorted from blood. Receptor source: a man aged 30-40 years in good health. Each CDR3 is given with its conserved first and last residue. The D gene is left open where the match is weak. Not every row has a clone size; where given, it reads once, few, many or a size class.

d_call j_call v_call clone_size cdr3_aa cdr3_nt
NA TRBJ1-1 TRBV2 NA CASREGLTEAFF TGTGCCAGCAGAGAAGGTCTTACTGAAGCTTTCTTT
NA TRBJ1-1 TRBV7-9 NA CASSLALVNTEAFF TGTGCCAGCAGCTTAGCGCTTGTGAACACTGAAGCTTTCTTT
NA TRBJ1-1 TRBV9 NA CASSPWTSSVGNTEAFF TGTGCCAGCAGCCCTTGGACATCTTCAGTTGGGAACACTGAAGCTTTCTTT
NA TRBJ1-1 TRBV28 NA CASSLRWGDTEAFF TGTGCCAGCAGTCTCCGGTGGGGTGACACTGAAGCTTTCTTT
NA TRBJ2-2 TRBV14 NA CASRLGRLTGELFF TGTGCCAGCAGACTGGGACGCCTCACCGGGGAGCTGTTTTTT
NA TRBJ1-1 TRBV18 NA CASSPRGIGMNTEAFF TGTGCCAGCTCACCACGGGGGATAGGCATGAACACTGAAGCTTTCTTT
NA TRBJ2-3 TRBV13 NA CASSLGPLYTQYF TGTGCCAGCAGCTTGGGCCCCCTCTATACGCAGTATTTT
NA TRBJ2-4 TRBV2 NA CASSEGTAKNIQYF TGTGCCAGCAGTGAGGGGACAGCCAAAAACATTCAGTACTTC
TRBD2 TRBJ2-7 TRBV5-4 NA CASSLGTSGTRYEQYF TGTGCCAGCAGCTTGGGAACTAGCGGGACTAGGTACGAGCAGTACTTC
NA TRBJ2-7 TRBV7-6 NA CASSLADDNSYEQYF TGTGCCAGCAGCTTAGCGGACGACAACTCCTACGAGCAGTACTTC
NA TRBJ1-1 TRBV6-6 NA CASLIRTRNTEAFF TGTGCCAGCCTGATTCGTACAAGGAACACTGAAGCTTTCTTT
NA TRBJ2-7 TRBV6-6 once CASSPPGYEQYF TGTGCCAGCAGTCCCCCCGGGTACGAGCAGTACTTC
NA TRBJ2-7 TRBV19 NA CASSSGTVLYEQYF TGTGCCAGTAGTTCCGGGACGGTCCTCTACGAGCAGTACTTC
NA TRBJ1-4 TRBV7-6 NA CASSPVGGQEKLFF TGTGCCAGCAGCCCCGTCGGCGGGCAAGAAAAACTGTTTTTT
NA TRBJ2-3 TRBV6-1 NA CASSRGSDTQYF TGTGCCAGCAGTCGCGGATCAGATACGCAGTATTTT
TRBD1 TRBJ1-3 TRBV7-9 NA CASSLGTASSGNTIYF TGTGCCAGCAGCTTGGGGACAGCCTCCTCTGGAAACACCATATATTTT
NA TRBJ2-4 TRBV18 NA CASSPRTVLIAKNIQYF TGTGCCAGCTCACCACGAACGGTGCTAATAGCCAAAAACATTCAGTACTTC
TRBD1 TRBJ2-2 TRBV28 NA CASRGDRRVTGELFF TGTGCCAGCAGGGGGGACAGGAGAGTCACCGGGGAGCTGTTTTTT
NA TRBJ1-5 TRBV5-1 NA CASSLAPGSSNQPQHF TGCGCCAGCAGCTTGGCCCCGGGTTCAAGCAATCAGCCCCAGCATTTT
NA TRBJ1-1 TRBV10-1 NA CASSAKRNTEAFF TGCGCCAGCAGCGCCAAAAGAAACACTGAAGCTTTCTTT
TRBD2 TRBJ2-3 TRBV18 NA CASSPMAGVPDTQYF TGTGCCAGCTCACCCATGGCGGGAGTTCCAGATACGCAGTATTTT
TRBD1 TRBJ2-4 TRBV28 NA CASSLPPGQGTKNIQYF TGTGCCAGCAGTTTACCCCCGGGACAGGGTACCAAAAACATTCAGTACTTC
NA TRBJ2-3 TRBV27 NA CASSYQGRFTDTQYF TGTGCCAGCAGTTACCAGGGGCGGTTCACAGATACGCAGTATTTT
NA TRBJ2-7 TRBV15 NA CATRPTVSSDEQYF TGTGCCACCAGGCCGACAGTCTCTTCGGACGAGCAGTACTTC
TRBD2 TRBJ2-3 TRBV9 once CASSVGGPSGHTDTQYF TGTGCCAGCAGCGTAGGAGGACCTAGCGGGCACACAGATACGCAGTATTTT
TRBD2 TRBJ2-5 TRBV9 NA CASSVESLAGGLETQYF TGTGCCAGCAGCGTAGAGAGCCTAGCGGGAGGGCTTGAGACCCAGTACTTC
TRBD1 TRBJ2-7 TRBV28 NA CASRTTGTGGYEQYF TGTGCCAGCAGGACTACCGGGACAGGGGGCTACGAGCAGTACTTC
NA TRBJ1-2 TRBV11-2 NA CASTDARGYGYTF TGTGCCAGCACCGACGCAAGGGGCTATGGCTACACCTTC
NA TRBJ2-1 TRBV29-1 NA CSADEGVPDSEQFF TGCAGCGCTGACGAGGGGGTCCCTGACAGTGAGCAGTTCTTC